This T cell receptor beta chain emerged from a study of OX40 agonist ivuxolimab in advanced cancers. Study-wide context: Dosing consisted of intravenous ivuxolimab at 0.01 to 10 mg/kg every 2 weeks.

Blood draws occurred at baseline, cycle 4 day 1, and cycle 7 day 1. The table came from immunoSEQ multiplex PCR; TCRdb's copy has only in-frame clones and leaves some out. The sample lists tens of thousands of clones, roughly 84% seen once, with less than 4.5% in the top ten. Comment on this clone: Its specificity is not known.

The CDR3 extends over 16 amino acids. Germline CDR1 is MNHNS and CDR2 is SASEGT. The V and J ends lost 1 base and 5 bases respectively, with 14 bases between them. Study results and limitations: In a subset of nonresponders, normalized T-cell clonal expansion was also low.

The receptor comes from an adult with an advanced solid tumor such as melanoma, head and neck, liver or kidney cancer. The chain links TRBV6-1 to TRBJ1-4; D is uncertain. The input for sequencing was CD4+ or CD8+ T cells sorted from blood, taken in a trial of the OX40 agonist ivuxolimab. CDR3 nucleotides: TGTGCCAGCAGTGAAGGTTCGAGTTACCAAAATGAAAAACTGTTTTTT. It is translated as CASSEGSSYQNEKLFF.